This TCR beta chain comes out of a study of shared clonotypes between healthy human individuals. Overall study context: The plates for each donor numbered three CD4 naive, three CD4 memory, two CD8 naive and one CD8 memory.

Trimming took 4 bases from V and 6 from J; bases not matched to a gene: 9. The CDR3 length is 15 residues. The germline V gene encodes CDR1 SGHRS and CDR2 YFSETQ. The assay was immunoSEQ multiplex PCR, and TCRdb's table has in-frame clones only and misses some. Of a few million clones detected, 85% to 95% appear once; the ten largest clones hold 0.39%. Sequencing was carried out using naive CD4+ T cells from PBMCs. Stated subset: CD45RA+ positively selected. The J gene is TRBJ2-1, the V gene TRBV5-1; 8 bases align to TRBD1. The origin of this receptor is a young man in good health. Some clones in this sample may be carry-over from other donors' samples. The CDR3 sequence: CASSIGQGIRNEQFF. The CDR3 DNA sequence: TGCGCCAGCAGCATAGGACAGGGAATCCGCAATGAGCAGTTCTTC.